Given below is one T cell receptor beta chain in context. Antigen unknown. A read error may account for a junction end that differs from germline. Treatment given: oral pan-JAK inhibitor, 5-10 mg twice daily. Extracted from the samples, RNA was reverse transcribed into cDNA to serve as the sequencing template. Sequencing used immunoSEQ multiplex PCR; TCRdb keeps in-frame clones, though not all of them. The sample lists under 150,000 clones; over 60% were seen once. The data derive from a study of CD8+ T cells in alopecia areata. General study points: On tofacitinib, scalp clonality and expanded CD8+ clones among top 100 fell significantly. In scalp and blood, many expanded lesional clones persisted during tofacitinib.

Germline V gives CDR1 MNHNS, CDR2 SASEGT. The CDR3 loop spans 14 amino acids. The chain links TRBV6-1 to TRBJ2-1; TRBD2 matches 13 bases. This sample comprised CD4+ T cells sorted from blood, obtained at week 4, from a patient treated with tofacitinib. The TCR was taken from a human donor with alopecia areata. This CDR3 is CASSEAVLAGGLIF. For the CDR3, the DNA is TGTGCCAGCAGTGAAGCAGTACTAGCGGGGGGGCTGATCTTC.